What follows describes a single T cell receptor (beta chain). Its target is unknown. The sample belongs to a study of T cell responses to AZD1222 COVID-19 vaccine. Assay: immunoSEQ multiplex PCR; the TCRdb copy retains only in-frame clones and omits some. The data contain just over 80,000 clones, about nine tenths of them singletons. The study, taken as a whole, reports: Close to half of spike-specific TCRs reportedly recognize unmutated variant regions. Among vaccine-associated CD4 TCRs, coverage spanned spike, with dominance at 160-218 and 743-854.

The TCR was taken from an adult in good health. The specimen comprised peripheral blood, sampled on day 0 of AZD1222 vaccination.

The CDR3 DNA follows: TGTGCCAGCAGGACAGGGGGCGAGGTTGGCTACACCTTC. Amino acid sequence: CASRTGGEVGYTF. The V gene is TRBV27, the J gene TRBJ1-2, with 10 bases aligning to TRBD1. The CDR3 is 13 residues long. Germline V gene sequence: CDR1 MNHEY, CDR2 SMNVEV (reference sequence). The V gene end was trimmed by 6 bases and the J gene end by 7 bases; junction bases not matched to a gene: 5.